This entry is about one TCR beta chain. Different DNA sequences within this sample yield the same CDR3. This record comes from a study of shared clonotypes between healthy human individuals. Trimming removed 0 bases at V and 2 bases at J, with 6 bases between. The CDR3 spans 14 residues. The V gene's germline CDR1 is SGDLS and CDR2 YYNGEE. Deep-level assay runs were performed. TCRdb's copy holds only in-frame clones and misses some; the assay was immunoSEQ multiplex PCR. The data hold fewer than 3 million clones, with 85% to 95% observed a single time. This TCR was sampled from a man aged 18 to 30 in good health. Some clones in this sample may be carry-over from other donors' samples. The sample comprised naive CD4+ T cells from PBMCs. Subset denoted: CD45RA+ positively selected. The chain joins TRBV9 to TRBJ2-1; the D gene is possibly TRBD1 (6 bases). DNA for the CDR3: TGTGCCAGCAGCGTAGGGACAGCCTACAATGAGCAGTTCTTC. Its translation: CASSVGTAYNEQFF.